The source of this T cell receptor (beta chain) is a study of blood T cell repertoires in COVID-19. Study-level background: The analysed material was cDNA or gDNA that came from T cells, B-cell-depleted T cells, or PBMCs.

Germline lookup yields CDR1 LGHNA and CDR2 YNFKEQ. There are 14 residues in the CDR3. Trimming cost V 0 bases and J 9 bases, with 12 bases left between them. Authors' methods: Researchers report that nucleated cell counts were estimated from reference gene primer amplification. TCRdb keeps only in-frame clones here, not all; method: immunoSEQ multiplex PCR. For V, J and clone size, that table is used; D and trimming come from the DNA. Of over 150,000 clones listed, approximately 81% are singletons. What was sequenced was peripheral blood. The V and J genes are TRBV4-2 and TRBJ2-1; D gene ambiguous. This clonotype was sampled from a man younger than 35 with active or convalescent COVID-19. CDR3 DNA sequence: TGTGCCAGCAGCCAAGAATCGAGAAGTGGTGAGCAGTTCTTC. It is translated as CASSQESRSGEQFF.